The rows below give T cell receptor beta chains drawn from one sample of a study of CD8 T cells in Susac syndrome. One entry per CDR3 protein results from TCRdb running MiXCR on the immunoSEQ multiplex PCR reads. The profile shows fewer than 300,000 distinct CDR3 sequences, approximately 84% of them singletons. The sequencing sample was made of CD8+ T cells from PBMCs. The receptors originated from a human donor with multiple sclerosis. CDR3s leave out the opening cysteine and the closing phenylalanine or tryptophan. The order of the fields is J gene, V gene, CDR3 protein.

j_gene: TRBJ1-2
v_gene: TRBV7-9
CDR3aa: ASSPPGITSGGYT

j_gene: TRBJ1-2
v_gene: TRBV5-1
CDR3aa: ASSSEGQGLYGYT

j_gene: TRBJ2-7
v_gene: TRBV28
CDR3aa: ASSQGLADMTSYEQH

j_gene: TRBJ2-7
v_gene: TRBV6-6
CDR3aa: ASSYGGRSSEQY

j_gene: TRBJ1-4
v_gene: TRBV4-1
CDR3aa: ASSQRQGVNEKLF

j_gene: TRBJ2-1
v_gene: TRBV12-3/TRBV12-4
CDR3aa: ASSGDGNEQF

j_gene: TRBJ2-7
v_gene: TRBV9
CDR3aa: ASSVGDRAYEQY

j_gene: TRBJ2-7
v_gene: TRBV9
CDR3aa: ASSAGTVAYEQY

j_gene: TRBJ2-3
v_gene: TRBV4-2
CDR3aa: ASSQALDTAGDTQY

j_gene: TRBJ1-5
v_gene: TRBV3-1
CDR3aa: ASSQDGGTNQPQH

j_gene: TRBJ1-1
v_gene: TRBV24-1
CDR3aa: ATSPNWRGRRTRNTEAF

j_gene: TRBJ2-7
v_gene: TRBV5-5
CDR3aa: ASSFYPYEQY

j_gene: TRBJ2-7
v_gene: TRBV28
CDR3aa: ASSARSGLASYEQY

j_gene: TRBJ1-2
v_gene: TRBV20-1
CDR3aa: SARDIKYREGGYT

j_gene: TRBJ1-6
v_gene: TRBV5-1
CDR3aa: ASSSKKQGIDSPLH

j_gene: TRBJ2-1
v_gene: TRBV27
CDR3aa: ASGGSGGLSEQF

j_gene: TRBJ2-1
v_gene: TRBV27
CDR3aa: ASSFLTGTGAPNEQF

j_gene: TRBJ2-3
v_gene: TRBV27
CDR3aa: ASSVSGESTDTQY

j_gene: TRBJ2-7
v_gene: TRBV20-1
CDR3aa: SAVLAGGGYEQY

j_gene: TRBJ1-2
v_gene: TRBV29-1
CDR3aa: SAGRESGYT

j_gene: TRBJ1-6
v_gene: TRBV5-1
CDR3aa: ASSPYGRNSPLH

j_gene: TRBJ2-2
v_gene: TRBV27
CDR3aa: ASRGQVIGELF

j_gene: TRBJ2-7
v_gene: TRBV7-2
CDR3aa: ASSLPRSYEQY

j_gene: TRBJ1-1
v_gene: TRBV2
CDR3aa: ASMGTLEAF